The 23 T cell receptor beta chains presented below share a single source sample, sequenced in a study of Ad26.COV2.S vaccination and SARS-CoV-2 variants. Assay used: immunoSEQ multiplex PCR; TCRdb lists only in-frame clones, some missing. The sample includes about 440,000 clones, 80% to 95% of them seen just once. Treatment reported: roughly 20 received Ad26.COV2.S at low or high dose, single or two shots; roughly five received placebo; per-sample allocation not given. Day 63 after the first vaccine or placebo injection was the time point for sampling. The sample was peripheral blood, taken in a trial of Ad26.COV2.S vaccine versus placebo. The receptors here all came from a person aged 18-65 years who received the Ad26.COV2.S COVID-19 vaccine or a placebo.

The chain combines TRBV24-1 with TRBJ1-4, with 10 bases fitting TRBD1. The CDR3 has 14 amino acids. The J segment lost 5 bases and the V segment lost 5 bases, leaving 1 base of the junction unmatched. CDR1 and CDR2 from the germline V gene are KGHDR and SFDVKD. DNA for the CDR3: TGTGCCACCAGTGGACAGGGGGCAAATGAAAAACTGTTTTTT. It yields the protein CATSGQGANEKLFF.

This chain joins TRBV14 and TRBJ2-1; D gene unclear. Germline assignment: CDR1 SGHDN and CDR2 FVKESK. V gave up 0 bases and J gave up 5 bases, with 2 bases separating them. CDR3 length equals 12 residues. The CDR3 sequence is CASSQDDNEQFF. CDR3 in DNA: TGTGCCAGCAGCCAAGATGACAATGAGCAGTTCTTC. The complete variable domain, with remaining parts taken from reference TRBV14 and TRBJ2-1, reads EAGVTQFPSHSVIEKGQTVTLRCDPISGHDNLYWYRRVMGKEIKFLLHFVKESKQDESGMPNNRFLAERTGGTYSTLKVQPAELEDSGVYFCASSQDDNEQFFGPGTRLTVL.

V gene TRBV5-1 combines with J gene TRBJ2-2; tentative D call: TRBD1 (5 bases). The CDR3 length is 14 residues. CDR1 and CDR2 (germline): SGHRS, YFSETQ. V was shortened by 0 bases and J by 6 bases, with 9 bases between the two germline ends. CDR3 in amino acids: CASSLDTGSGELFF. Written as DNA, the CDR3 is TGCGCCAGCAGCTTGGATACAGGATCCGGGGAGCTGTTTTTT.

The V call is TRBV21-1, the J call TRBJ2-3; TRBD2, the table's D call, was not compared with the DNA. TRBV21-1 has pseudogene status. The CDR3 runs 12 residues. The CDR3 DNA follows: TGTGCCAGCAGCAATAGCTCAGATACGCAGTATTTT. This translates into CASSNSSDTQYF.

The J gene is TRBJ2-2, the V gene TRBV5-4, with D perhaps matching TRBD2 (6 bases). The CDR3 has 17 amino acids. Deletions cut 0 bases from V and 4 bases from J, with 16 bases between. Germline V lookup: CDR1 SGHNT, CDR2 YYREEE (reference sequence). The CDR3, as DNA: TGTGCCAGCAGCTTGGATTCGGGTAGCGGTGGCACCGGGGAGCTGTTTTTT. This codes for CASSLDSGSGGTGELFF.

The chain joins TRBV4-3 to TRBJ2-6; D gene uncertain. Germline lookup yields CDR1 LGHNA and CDR2 YSLEER. The CDR3 length is 18 residues. Between the trimmed V and J ends, which lost 0 bases and 4 bases, there was a span of 16 bases. CDR3 DNA: TGCGCCAGCAGCCAAGATGCTACCCCCTTAAGAGGGGCCAACGTCCTGACTTTC. Translation gives CASSQDATPLRGANVLTF.

The genes are TRBV30 and TRBJ1-4, with D perhaps matching TRBD1 (6 bases). Trimming left V 5 bases short and J 3 bases short, with 13 bases between. The germline CDR1 and CDR2 sequences are GTSNPN and SVGIG (reference sequence). The CDR3 totals 14 residues. The CDR3: CAWGQFRSNEKLFF. The CDR3 DNA sequence: TGTGCCTGGGGACAGTTTCGTTCTAATGAAAAACTGTTTTTT.

This sequence joins TRBV27 and TRBJ1-5; 7 bases fit TRBD1. V dropped 5 bases and J dropped 9; count of bases not matched to a gene: 10. CDR1 and CDR2 (germline): MNHEY, SMNVEV (reference sequence). CDR3 length: 14 residues. The CDR3 is CASSPQGVEGPQHF. CDR3 nucleotides: TGTGCCAGCAGTCCTCAGGGGGTCGAGGGGCCCCAGCATTTT.

V is TRBV5-1 and J is TRBJ1-2; 7 nucleotides match TRBD1. This CDR3 has 16 residues. V shed 4 bases, J shed 5 bases, and the junction held 14 bases outside the gene matches. Germline V CDR1 and CDR2: SGHRS, YFSETQ. The CDR3 spells CASSITTGQIVYGYTF. The DNA of the CDR3 is TGCGCCAGCAGCATTACCACGGGACAGATCGTATATGGCTACACCTTC. Using reference TRBV5-1 and TRBJ1-2 for the parts outside the CDR3, the full variable domain is KAGVTQTPRYLIKTRGQQVTLSCSPISGHRSVSWYQQTPGQGLQFLFEYFSETQRNKGNFPGRFSGRQFSNSRSEMNVSTLELGDSALYLCASSITTGQIVYGYTFGSGTRLTVV.

This chain links TRBV24-1 with TRBJ2-1; the match to TRBD2 covers 9 bases. Germline V gene data show CDR1 as KGHDR and CDR2 as SFDVKD. This CDR3 is 16 amino acids long. With 4 bases clipped from V and 2 bases from J, the junction kept 5 bases outside the gene matches. CDR3 DNA sequence: TGTGCCACCAGTGACCCTCTAGCGGGGCCCTACAATGAGCAGTTCTTC. The encoded protein is CATSDPLAGPYNEQFF.

V usage is TRBV7-9 and J usage is TRBJ2-2; no clear D. Germline CDR1 SEHNR, CDR2 FQNEAQ (reference sequence). Deletions cut 5 bases from V and 7 bases from J, with 11 bases between. The CDR3 totals 13 residues. The CDR3 here is CASSPLMSGELFF. Here the CDR3 DNA reads TGTGCCAGCAGCCCCCTCATGAGCGGGGAGCTGTTTTTT.

This chain uses TRBV18 with TRBJ2-2, with 13 bases lining up with TRBD2. Germline V CDR1 and CDR2: KGHSH, LQKENI. The CDR3 contains 15 residues. V gave up 3 bases and J gave up 5 bases; unmatched junction bases: 0. CDR3: CASSPGLAGTGELFF. The CDR3 DNA sequence: TGTGCCAGCTCACCGGGACTAGCGGGGACCGGGGAGCTGTTTTTT.

CDR3: CASSRNGASYEQYF. Here the CDR3 DNA reads TGTGCCAGCAGTCGGAACGGGGCTTCCTACGAGCAGTACTTC. V usage is TRBV28 and J usage is TRBJ2-7; D tentatively fits TRBD1 or TRBD2 (5 bases each). V lost 5 bases and J lost 1, with 12 bases in between. The CDR3 has 14 amino acids. Germline CDR1 is MDHEN and CDR2 is SYDVKM.

The V call is TRBV5-8, the J call TRBJ1-5, with 10 bases lining up with TRBD1. Trimming took 4 bases from V and 2 from J; bases not matched to a gene: 3. Looked up from germline, CDR1 is SGHTS and CDR2 is YDEGEE. This CDR3 contains 15 residues. CDR3 bases: TGTGCCAGCAGCCCGGGGACAGGGGGCAATCAGCCCCAGCATTTT. Encoded protein: CASSPGTGGNQPQHF.

The V and J genes are TRBV4-3 and TRBJ2-3; 10 nucleotides match TRBD2. Trimming removed 1 base from V and 1 base from J; junction bases left unmatched: 2. Germline assignment: CDR1 LGHNA and CDR2 YSLEER. CDR3 length equals 16 residues. CDR3: CASSQGLAGGTDTQYF. The CDR3, as DNA: TGCGCCAGCAGCCAAGGACTAGCGGGTGGCACAGATACGCAGTATTTT.

The chain recombines TRBV6-5 with TRBJ2-1, with D hard to call. With 0 bases removed from V and 5 bases from J, the gap between germline ends came to 5 bases. Per germline, CDR1 MNHEY and CDR2 SVGAGI. The CDR3 spans 13 residues. The CDR3 DNA sequence: TGTGCCAGCAGTTACTCTCGAGACAATGAGCAGTTCTTC. Translating it yields CASSYSRDNEQFF.

The chain uses TRBV27 and TRBJ2-1; 10 bases fit TRBD2. Germline loops: CDR1 MNHEY, CDR2 SMNVEV (reference sequence). J was trimmed by 7 bases and V by 5 bases; bases with no gene match: 17. CDR3 length: 18 amino acids. The CDR3 here is CASSPTLFSSGRGNEQFF. CDR3 bases: TGTGCCAGCAGTCCGACCCTTTTCTCTAGCGGGAGAGGAAATGAGCAGTTCTTC.

This chain connects TRBV21-1 to TRBJ2-7; the table's D call, TRBD2, has no DNA check behind it. TRBV21-1 is assigned pseudogene status. There are 15 residues in the CDR3. The DNA for the CDR3 is TGTGCCAGCAGAATCCCCCAGCGGGATAAATACGAGCAGTACTTC. Protein product: CASRIPQRDKYEQYF.

The chain links TRBV5-4 to TRBJ2-7, with 10 bases matching TRBD1. The V and J ends lost 5 bases and 7 bases, in that order; junction bases with no gene match: 12. The CDR3 extends over 15 amino acids. Germline CDR1 reads SGHNT; CDR2 reads YYREEE (reference sequence). CDR3 region: CASRKTGTGVGEQYF. In DNA, the CDR3 is TGTGCCAGCAGGAAAACCGGGACAGGGGTCGGAGAGCAGTACTTC. The complete variable domain, with remaining parts taken from reference TRBV5-4 and TRBJ2-7, reads ETGVTQSPTHLIKTRGQQVTLRCSSQSGHNTVSWYQQALGQGPQFIFQYYREEENGRGNFPPRFSGLQFPNYSSELNVNALELDDSALYLCASRKTGTGVGEQYFGPGTRLTVT.

A single count supports this clone. The chain has TRBV6-1 and TRBJ2-7; D could derive from TRBD1 or TRBD2 (5 bases each). Germline lookup yields CDR1 MNHNS and CDR2 SASEGT. This CDR3 is built from 14 residues. Deletions cut 1 base from V and 5 bases from J, with 12 bases between. CDR3 nucleotides: TGTGCCAGCAGTGAAGGGCAGGGACCCCACGAGCAGTACTTC. It codes for CASSEGQGPHEQYF.

V is TRBV20-1 and J is TRBJ2-1; no firm D call. This CDR3 contains 15 residues. Germline V gene data show CDR1 as DFQATT and CDR2 as SNEGSKA (reference sequence). V lost 3 bases to trimming and J lost 5 bases, with 17 bases between them. CDR3: CSASDVDESNNEQFF. The CDR3 DNA is TGCAGTGCTAGTGACGTGGACGAATCTAACAATGAGCAGTTCTTC.

CDR3 nucleotide sequence: TGTGCCAGTAGTTTCACGTACCAAGAGACCCAGTACTTC. Residues: CASSFTYQETQYF. V is TRBV19 and J is TRBJ2-5; D gene uncertain. The V and J ends lost 5 bases and 0 bases respectively, with 7 bases between them. Germline loops: CDR1 LNHDA, CDR2 SQIVND (reference sequence). The CDR3 is made up of 13 amino acids.

The chain couples TRBV15 to TRBJ2-7, with 7 nucleotides matching TRBD2. This CDR3 contains 14 residues. With V trimmed by 5 bases and J by 2 bases, 6 bases remained unmatched. Germline V gives CDR1 LNHNV, CDR2 YYDKDF (reference sequence). The DNA of the CDR3 is TGTGCCACCAGCTTCGGACTAGGCCCCTACGAGCAGTACTTC. Amino acid sequence: CATSFGLGPYEQYF. Full variable domain (rest looked up from reference TRBV15 and TRBJ2-7): DAMVIQNPRYQVTQFGKPVTLSCSQTLNHNVMYWYQQKSSQAPKLLFHYYDKDFNNEADTPDNFQSRRPNTSFCFLDIRSPGLGDTAMYLCATSFGLGPYEQYFGPGTRLTVT.